Below, one T cell receptor beta chain is given with its context. As yet, its antigen is unknown. Germline CDR1 is LGHNA and CDR2 is YNFKEQ. The CDR3 consists of 13 residues. The V end lost 1 base, the J end lost 5 bases, and 9 bases lay between the germline ends. Each HIV-infected participant was given treatment in the United States. The data originate from a study of long-term antiretroviral therapy in people with HIV. Study-level findings and limits: Increased diversity was seen after ART, yet it remained lower than in transplant donor controls. Data on ART adherence, viral resistance or therapy changes were unavailable. Blood draws took place between about 2004 and 2017 and possibly involved older ART regimens.

immunoSEQ v3.0 was run at survey level. The protocol was immunoSEQ multiplex PCR, while the TCRdb copy is restricted to in-frame clones and leaves out a portion. Of around 6,700 clones listed, 73% are singletons. The rearrangement links TRBV4-2 to TRBJ2-7, with D possibly being TRBD2 (5 bases). This receptor was taken from a man aged 40-49 years with HIV. The material sequenced was unsorted PBMCs, taken 0.2 years after starting antiretroviral therapy. The CDR3 sequence is CASSQGGENEQYF. CDR3 DNA sequence: TGTGCCAGCAGCCAAGGGGGAGAAAACGAGCAGTACTTC.